This record concerns one T cell receptor beta chain sequence. What it binds is unknown. This entry comes from a study of vaccination effects on CD4 cells after COVID-19. Profiling relied on immunoSEQ multiplex PCR, and the TCRdb table lists in-frame clones only, not all of them. The sample shows 52,000 or so clones, 55% to 75% of them seen only once. Antigen-specific CD4+ T cells expanded by the ViraFEST assay with viral peptide pools were then sequenced. Cells that had been cultured for roughly eleven days were the source of isolated CD4+ T cells. Recipients of the vaccine had no prior SARS-CoV-2 infection and negative nucleocapsid antibodies. In culture with around 10 IU/ml IL-2 and 8 to 10 ug/ml peptides, PBMC were grown at a few million per well. On both days 3 and 7, half of the culture medium was replaced with IL-2 medium. The sample in question was CD4+ T cells from PBMCs cultured with SARS-CoV-2 spike peptides, obtained before COVID-19 vaccination. The clonotype comes from a human donor who received a COVID-19 vaccine.

The CDR3 loop reads CASNRALQETQYF. The CDR3 bases are TGTGCCAGCAACAGGGCGTTACAGGAGACCCAGTACTTC. This chain uses TRBV2 with TRBJ2-5; D possibly corresponds to TRBD1 (6 bases). Germline V gene lookup returns CDR1 SNHLY and CDR2 FYNNEI. The CDR3 covers 13 residues. V was clipped by 7 bases and J by 5 bases, with 14 bases between them.